This record covers a single T cell receptor beta chain. The repertoire was sequenced with immunoSEQ multiplex PCR; TCRdb's copy has only in-frame clones and lacks some. Here the sample spans some 260,000 clones, approximately 79% being singletons. V shed 7 bases, J shed 3 bases, and the junction held 6 bases outside the gene matches. From germline, CDR1 is MNHEY and CDR2 SVGAGI. The CDR3 runs to 15 residues. This specimen comes from a study of blood T cell repertoires in COVID-19. The sample was PBMCs or T cells enriched from blood (not recorded which). This receptor was obtained from a man aged 30-40 years with acute COVID-19. This sequence joins TRBV6-5 and TRBJ2-3; 11 nucleotides align to TRBD2. CDR3 in DNA: TGTGCCAGCAACAGAGGGACTAGCGGAACAGATACGCAGTATTTT. It yields the protein CASNRGTSGTDTQYF.